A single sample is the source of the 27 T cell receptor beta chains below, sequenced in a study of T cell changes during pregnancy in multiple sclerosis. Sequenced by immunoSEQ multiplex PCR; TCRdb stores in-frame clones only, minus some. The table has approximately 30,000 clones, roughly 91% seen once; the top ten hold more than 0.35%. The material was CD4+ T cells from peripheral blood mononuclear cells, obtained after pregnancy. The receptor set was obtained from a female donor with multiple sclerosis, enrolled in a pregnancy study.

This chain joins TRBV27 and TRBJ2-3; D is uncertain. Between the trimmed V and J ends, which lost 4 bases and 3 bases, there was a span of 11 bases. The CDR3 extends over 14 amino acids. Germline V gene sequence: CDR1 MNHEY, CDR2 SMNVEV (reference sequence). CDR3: CASSSPLRTDTQYF. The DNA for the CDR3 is TGTGCCAGCAGTTCCCCTCTGCGGACAGATACGCAGTATTTT.

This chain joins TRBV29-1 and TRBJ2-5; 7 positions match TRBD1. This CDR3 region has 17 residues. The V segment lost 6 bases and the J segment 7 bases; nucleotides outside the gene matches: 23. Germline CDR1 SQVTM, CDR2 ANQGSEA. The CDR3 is CSVARTGTEIRAGTQYF. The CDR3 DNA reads TGCAGCGTGGCGCGTACCGGGACAGAGATTAGAGCAGGGACCCAGTACTTC.

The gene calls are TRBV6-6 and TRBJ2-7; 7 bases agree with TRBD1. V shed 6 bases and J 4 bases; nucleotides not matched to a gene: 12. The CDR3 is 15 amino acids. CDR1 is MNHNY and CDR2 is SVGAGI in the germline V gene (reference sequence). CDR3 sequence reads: CASRTIRQGGYEQYF. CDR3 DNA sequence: TGTGCCAGCAGAACGATACGACAGGGTGGGTACGAGCAGTACTTC.

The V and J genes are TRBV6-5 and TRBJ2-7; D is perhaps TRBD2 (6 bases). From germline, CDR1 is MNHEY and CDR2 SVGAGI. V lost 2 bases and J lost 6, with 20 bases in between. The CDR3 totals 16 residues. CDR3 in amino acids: CASSYTMAGRRGEQYF. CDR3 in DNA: TGTGCCAGCAGTTACACGATGGCGGGACGACGTGGCGAGCAGTACTTC.

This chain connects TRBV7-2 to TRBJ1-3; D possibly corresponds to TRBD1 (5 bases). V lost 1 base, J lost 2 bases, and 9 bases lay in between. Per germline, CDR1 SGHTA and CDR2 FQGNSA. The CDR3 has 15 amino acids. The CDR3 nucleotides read TGTGCCAGCAGCTTAGACGGGGGACCTGGAAACACCATATATTTT. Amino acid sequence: CASSLDGGPGNTIYF.

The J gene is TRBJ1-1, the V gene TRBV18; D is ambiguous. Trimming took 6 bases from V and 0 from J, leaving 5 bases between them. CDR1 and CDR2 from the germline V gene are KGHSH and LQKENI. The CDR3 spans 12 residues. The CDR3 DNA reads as TGTGCCAGCTCGAGGGTGAACACTGAAGCTTTCTTT. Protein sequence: CASSRVNTEAFF.

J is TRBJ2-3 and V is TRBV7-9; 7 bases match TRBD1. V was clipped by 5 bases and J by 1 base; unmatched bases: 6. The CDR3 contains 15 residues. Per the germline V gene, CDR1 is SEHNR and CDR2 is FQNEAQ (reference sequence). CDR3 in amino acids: CASSVGTVGTDTQYF. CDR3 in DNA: TGTGCCAGCAGCGTGGGGACAGTGGGCACAGATACGCAGTATTTT.

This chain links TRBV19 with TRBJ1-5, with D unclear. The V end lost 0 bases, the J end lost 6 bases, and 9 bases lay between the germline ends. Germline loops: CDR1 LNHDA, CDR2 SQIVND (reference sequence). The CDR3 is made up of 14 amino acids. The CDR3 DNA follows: TGTGCCAGTAGTATAGACGGGGTTGGTCAGCCCCAGCATTTT. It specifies CASSIDGVGQPQHF.

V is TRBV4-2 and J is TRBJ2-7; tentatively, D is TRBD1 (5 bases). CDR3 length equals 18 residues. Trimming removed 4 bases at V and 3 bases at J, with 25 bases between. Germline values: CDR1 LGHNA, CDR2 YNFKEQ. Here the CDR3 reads CASSPDTPDSSTGYEQYF. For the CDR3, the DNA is TGTGCCAGCAGCCCCGATACCCCCGACAGCTCGACTGGCTACGAGCAGTACTTC.

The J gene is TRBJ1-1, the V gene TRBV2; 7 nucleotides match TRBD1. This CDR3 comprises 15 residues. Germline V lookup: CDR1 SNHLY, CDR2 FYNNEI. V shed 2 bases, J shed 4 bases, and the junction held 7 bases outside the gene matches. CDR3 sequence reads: CASSEQGVMGTEAFF. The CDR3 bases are TGTGCCAGCAGTGAACAGGGGGTGATGGGCACTGAAGCTTTCTTT. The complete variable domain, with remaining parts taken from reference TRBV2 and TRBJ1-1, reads EPEVTQTPSHQVTQMGQEVILRCVPISNHLYFYWYRQILGQKVEFLVSFYNNEISEKSEIFDDQFSVERPDGSNFTLKIRSTKLEDSAMYFCASSEQGVMGTEAFFGQGTRLTVV.

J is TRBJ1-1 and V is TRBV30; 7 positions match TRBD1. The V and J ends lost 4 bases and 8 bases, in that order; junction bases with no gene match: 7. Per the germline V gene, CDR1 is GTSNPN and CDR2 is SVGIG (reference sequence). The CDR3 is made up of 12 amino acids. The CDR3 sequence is CAWIRGKEEAFF. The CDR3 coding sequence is TGTGCCTGGATCAGGGGGAAAGAAGAAGCTTTCTTT.

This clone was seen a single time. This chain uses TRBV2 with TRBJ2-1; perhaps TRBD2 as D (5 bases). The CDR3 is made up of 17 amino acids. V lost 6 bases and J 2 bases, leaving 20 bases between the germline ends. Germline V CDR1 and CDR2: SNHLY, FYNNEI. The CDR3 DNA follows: TGTGCCAGCAGAGAGATGAGCGGTAACACTCCCTACAATGAGCAGTTCTTC. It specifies CASREMSGNTPYNEQFF.

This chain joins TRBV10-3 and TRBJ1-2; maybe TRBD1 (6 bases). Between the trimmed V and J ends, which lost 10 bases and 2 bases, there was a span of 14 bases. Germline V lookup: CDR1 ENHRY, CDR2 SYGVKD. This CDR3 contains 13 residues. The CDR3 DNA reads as TGTGCCACCTCTCAGGGGAACAACTATGGCTACACCTTC. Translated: CATSQGNNYGYTF.

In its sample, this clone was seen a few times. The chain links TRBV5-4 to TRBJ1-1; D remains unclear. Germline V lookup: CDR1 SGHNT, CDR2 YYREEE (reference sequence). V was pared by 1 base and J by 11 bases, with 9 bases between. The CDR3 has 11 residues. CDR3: CASSLSGVAFF. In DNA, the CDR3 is TGTGCCAGCAGCTTGTCCGGGGTCGCTTTCTTT.

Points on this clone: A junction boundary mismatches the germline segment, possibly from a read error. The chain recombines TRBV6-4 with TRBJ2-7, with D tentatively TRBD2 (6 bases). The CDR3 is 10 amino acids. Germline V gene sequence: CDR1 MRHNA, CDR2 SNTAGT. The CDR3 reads CATQAGTKFF. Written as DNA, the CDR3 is TGTGCCACGCAGGCGGGGACCAAATTTTTC.

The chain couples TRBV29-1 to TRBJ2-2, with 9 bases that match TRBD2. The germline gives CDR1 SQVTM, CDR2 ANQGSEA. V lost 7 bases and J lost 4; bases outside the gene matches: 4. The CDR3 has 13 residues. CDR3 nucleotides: TGCAGCGGCTTAGCGGGGGTCACCGGGGAGCTGTTTTTT. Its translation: CSGLAGVTGELFF.

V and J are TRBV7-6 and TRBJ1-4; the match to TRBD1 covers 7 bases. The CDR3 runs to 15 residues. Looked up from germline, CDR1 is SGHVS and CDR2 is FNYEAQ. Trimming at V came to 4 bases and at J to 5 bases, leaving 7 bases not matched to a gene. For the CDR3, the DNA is TGTGCCAGCAGCTCTCTCGGGACAGCCAATGAAAAACTGTTTTTT. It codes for CASSSLGTANEKLFF.

CDR3: CASSDRTGGSYNEQFF. CDR3 coding DNA: TGTGCCAGCAGCGACCGAACAGGGGGCTCGTACAATGAGCAGTTCTTC. The genes are TRBV5-4 and TRBJ2-1; TRBD1 agrees at 9 bases. The CDR3 loop spans 16 amino acids. After removal of 4 bases from V and 4 bases from J, the junction contained 9 bases not matched to a gene. Germline V gives CDR1 SGHNT, CDR2 YYREEE (reference sequence).

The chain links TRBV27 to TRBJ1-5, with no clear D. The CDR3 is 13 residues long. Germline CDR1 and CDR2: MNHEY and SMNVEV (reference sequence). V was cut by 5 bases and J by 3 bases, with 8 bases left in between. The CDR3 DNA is TGTGCCAGCAGTCACAGTCACAATCAGCCCCAGCATTTT. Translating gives CASSHSHNQPQHF.

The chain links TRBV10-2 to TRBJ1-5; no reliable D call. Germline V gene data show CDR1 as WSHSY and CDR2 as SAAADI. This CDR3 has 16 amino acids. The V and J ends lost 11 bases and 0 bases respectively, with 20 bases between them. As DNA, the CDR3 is TGCGCCGCAGCGGGAGGGCCAGACAATAGCAATCAGCCCCAGCATTTT. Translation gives CAAAGGPDNSNQPQHF.

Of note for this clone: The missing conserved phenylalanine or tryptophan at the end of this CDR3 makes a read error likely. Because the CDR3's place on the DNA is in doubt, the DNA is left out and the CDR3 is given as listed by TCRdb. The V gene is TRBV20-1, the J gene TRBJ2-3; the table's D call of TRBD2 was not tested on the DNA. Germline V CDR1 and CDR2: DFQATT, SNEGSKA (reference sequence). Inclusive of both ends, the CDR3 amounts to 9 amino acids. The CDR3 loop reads CSALKGDYL.

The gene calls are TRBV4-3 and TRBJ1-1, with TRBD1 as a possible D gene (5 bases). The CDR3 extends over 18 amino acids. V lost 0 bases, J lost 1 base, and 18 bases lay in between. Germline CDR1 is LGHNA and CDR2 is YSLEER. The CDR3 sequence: CASSQDFATAPGNTEAFF. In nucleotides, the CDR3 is TGCGCCAGCAGCCAAGATTTTGCGACAGCCCCGGGGAACACTGAAGCTTTCTTT.

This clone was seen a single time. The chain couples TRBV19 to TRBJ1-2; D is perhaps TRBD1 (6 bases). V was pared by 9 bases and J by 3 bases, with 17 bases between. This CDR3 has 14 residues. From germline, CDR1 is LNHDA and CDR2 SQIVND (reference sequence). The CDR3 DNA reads TGTGCCAGCCGAACGACAGGATCCCACTATGGCTACACCTTC. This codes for CASRTTGSHYGYTF.

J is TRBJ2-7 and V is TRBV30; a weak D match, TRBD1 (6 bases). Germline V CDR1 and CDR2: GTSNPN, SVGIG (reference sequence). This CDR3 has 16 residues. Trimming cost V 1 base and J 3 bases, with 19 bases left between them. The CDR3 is CAWSALDRKLYYEQYF. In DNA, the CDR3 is TGTGCCTGGAGTGCTCTGGACAGAAAGCTATACTACGAGCAGTACTTC.

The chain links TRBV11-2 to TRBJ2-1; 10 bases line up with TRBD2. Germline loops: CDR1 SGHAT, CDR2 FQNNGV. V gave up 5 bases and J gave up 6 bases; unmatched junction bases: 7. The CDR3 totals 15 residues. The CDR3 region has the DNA TGTGCCAGCAGCGTGAGCGGGGGGGCGGGCAATGAGCAGTTCTTC. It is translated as CASSVSGGAGNEQFF. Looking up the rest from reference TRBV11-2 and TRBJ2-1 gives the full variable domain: EAGVAQSPRYKIIEKRQSVAFWCNPISGHATLYWYQQILGQGPKLLIQFQNNGVVDDSQLPKDRFSAERLKGVDSTLKIQPAKLEDSAVYLCASSVSGGAGNEQFFGPGTRLTVL.

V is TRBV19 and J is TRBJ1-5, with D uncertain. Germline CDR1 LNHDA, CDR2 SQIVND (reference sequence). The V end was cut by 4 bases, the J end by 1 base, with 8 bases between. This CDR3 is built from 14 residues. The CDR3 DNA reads TGTGCCAGTAGTACCGATAGCAGCAATCAGCCCCAGCATTTT. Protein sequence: CASSTDSSNQPQHF.

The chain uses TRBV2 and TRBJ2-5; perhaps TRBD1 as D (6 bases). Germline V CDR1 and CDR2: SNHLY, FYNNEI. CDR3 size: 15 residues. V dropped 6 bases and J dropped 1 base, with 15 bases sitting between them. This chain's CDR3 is CASSLITGSQETQYF. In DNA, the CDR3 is TGTGCCAGCAGCCTTATTACAGGGTCCCAAGAGACCCAGTACTTC.